This TCR beta chain was documented in a study of blood T cell repertoires in COVID-19. Sequencing used immunoSEQ multiplex PCR; TCRdb keeps in-frame clones, though not all of them. Of fewer than 45,000 clones in the sample, 90% were seen once. Trimming took off 1 base at V and 9 bases at J, with 11 bases between the two ends. This CDR3 is 14 amino acids long. Per the germline V gene, CDR1 is SGHDT and CDR2 is YYEEEE. The clonotype comes from a man aged 60 to 75 with active or convalescent COVID-19. Sequencing input: peripheral blood. The V gene is TRBV5-6, the J gene TRBJ1-6; D remains unclear. The CDR3 is CASSLFGDFSPLHF. The DNA for the CDR3 is TGTGCCAGCAGCTTGTTCGGGGATTTTTCACCCCTCCACTTT.